One and the same sample provided the 3 T cell receptor beta chains below, sequenced in a study of T cell responses to AZD1222 COVID-19 vaccine. Using immunoSEQ multiplex PCR, the repertoire was profiled, and TCRdb retains in-frame clones only, with some absent. The table has over 100,000 clones, approximately 87% seen once. This specimen was peripheral blood, taken 28 days after the second AZD1222 dose. Receptors were obtained from an adult who received the AZD1222 COVID-19 vaccine.

V gene TRBV5-1 combines with J gene TRBJ1-2; 8 bases map to TRBD1. The V and J ends lost 4 bases and 8 bases, in that order; junction bases with no gene match: 4. This CDR3 is built from 12 residues. Germline CDR1 reads SGHRS; CDR2 reads YFSETQ. The DNA of the CDR3 is TGCGCCAGCAGCCCAGGGGGCGGGGGCTACACCTTC. Residues: CASSPGGGGYTF.

The rearrangement uses TRBV6-5 and TRBJ1-3; unclear D gene. Deletions cut 2 bases from V and 0 bases from J, with 11 bases between. The germline V gene encodes CDR1 MNHEY and CDR2 SVGAGI. There are 16 residues in the CDR3. The CDR3 bases are TGTGCCAGCAGTTACGACACAATTCACTCTGGAAACACCATATATTTT. Translation gives CASSYDTIHSGNTIYF.

V usage is TRBV13 and J usage is TRBJ1-5; D remains unclear. The length of the CDR3 is 14 residues. V was shortened by 2 bases and J by 2 bases, with 7 bases between the two germline ends. Looked up from germline, CDR1 is PRHDT and CDR2 is FYEKMQ (reference sequence). CDR3: CASSLRRGNQPQHF. The CDR3 DNA sequence: TGTGCCAGCAGCTTACGACGAGGCAATCAGCCCCAGCATTTT.